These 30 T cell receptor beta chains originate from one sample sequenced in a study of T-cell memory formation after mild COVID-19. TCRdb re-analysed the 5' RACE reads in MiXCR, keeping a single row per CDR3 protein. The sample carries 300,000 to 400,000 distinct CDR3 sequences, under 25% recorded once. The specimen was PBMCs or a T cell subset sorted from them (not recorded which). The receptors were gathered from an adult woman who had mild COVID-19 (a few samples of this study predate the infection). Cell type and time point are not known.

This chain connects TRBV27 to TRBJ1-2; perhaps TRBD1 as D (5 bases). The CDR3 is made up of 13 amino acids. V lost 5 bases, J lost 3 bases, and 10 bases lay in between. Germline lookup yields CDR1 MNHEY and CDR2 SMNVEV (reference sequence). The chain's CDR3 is CASSGDGHYGYTF. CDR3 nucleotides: TGTGCCAGCAGTGGGGACGGCCACTATGGCTACACCTTC.

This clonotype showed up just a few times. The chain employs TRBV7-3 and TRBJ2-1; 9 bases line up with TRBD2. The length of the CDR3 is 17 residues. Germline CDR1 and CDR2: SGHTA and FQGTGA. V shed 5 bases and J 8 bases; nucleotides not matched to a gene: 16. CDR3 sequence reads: CASSTPPIAGGPHEQFF. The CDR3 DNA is TGTGCCAGCAGCACTCCCCCGATTGCGGGAGGGCCCCATGAGCAGTTCTTC.

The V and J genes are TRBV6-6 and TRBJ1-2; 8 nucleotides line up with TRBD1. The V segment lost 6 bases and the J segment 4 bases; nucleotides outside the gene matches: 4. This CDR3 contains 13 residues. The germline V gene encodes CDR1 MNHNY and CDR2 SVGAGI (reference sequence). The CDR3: CASSQGQAYGYTF. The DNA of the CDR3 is TGTGCCAGCAGCCAGGGACAGGCCTATGGCTACACCTTC.

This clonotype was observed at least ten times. Here the CDR3 DNA reads TGTGCCATCAGCCCCGGGACAGGTGGCTACGAGCAGTACTTC. Translation: CAISPGTGGYEQYF. The V and J genes are TRBV10-3 and TRBJ2-7; 8 bases map to TRBD1. The V gene's germline CDR1 is ENHRY and CDR2 SYGVKD. The CDR3 has 14 amino acids. V shed 6 bases, J shed 3 bases, and the junction held 7 bases outside the gene matches.

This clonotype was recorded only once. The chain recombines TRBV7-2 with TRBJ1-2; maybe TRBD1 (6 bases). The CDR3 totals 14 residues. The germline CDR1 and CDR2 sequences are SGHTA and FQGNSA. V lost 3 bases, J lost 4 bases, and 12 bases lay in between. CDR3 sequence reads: CASSLGGLAYGYTF. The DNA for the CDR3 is TGTGCCAGCAGCTTGGGGGGGCTAGCCTATGGCTACACCTTC. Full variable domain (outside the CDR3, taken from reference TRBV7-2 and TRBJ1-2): GAGVSQSPSNKVTEKGKDVELRCDPISGHTALYWYRQSLGQGLEFLIYFQGNSAPDKSGLPSDRFSAERTGGSVSTLTIQRTQQEDSAVYLCASSLGGLAYGYTFGSGTRLTVV.

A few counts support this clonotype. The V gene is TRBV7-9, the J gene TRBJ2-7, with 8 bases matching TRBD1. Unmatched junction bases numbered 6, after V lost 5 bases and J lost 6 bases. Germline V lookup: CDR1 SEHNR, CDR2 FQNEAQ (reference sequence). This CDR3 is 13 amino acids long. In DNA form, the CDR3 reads TGTGCCAGCAGCGACAGGGGAAGGGGCGAGCAGTACTTC. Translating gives CASSDRGRGEQYF.

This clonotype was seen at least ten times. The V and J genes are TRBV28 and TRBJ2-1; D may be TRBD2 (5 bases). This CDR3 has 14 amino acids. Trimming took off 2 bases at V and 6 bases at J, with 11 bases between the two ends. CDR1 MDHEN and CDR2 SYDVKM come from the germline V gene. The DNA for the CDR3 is TGTGCCAGCAGTTTACCTGGGAGAGTCAATGAGCAGTTCTTC. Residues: CASSLPGRVNEQFF.

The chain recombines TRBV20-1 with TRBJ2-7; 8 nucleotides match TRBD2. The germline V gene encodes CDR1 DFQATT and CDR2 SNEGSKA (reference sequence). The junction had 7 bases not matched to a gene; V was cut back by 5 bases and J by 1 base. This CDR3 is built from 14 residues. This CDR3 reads CSAESGSRSYEQYF. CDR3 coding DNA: TGCAGTGCTGAAAGCGGGAGTAGGTCCTACGAGCAGTACTTC.

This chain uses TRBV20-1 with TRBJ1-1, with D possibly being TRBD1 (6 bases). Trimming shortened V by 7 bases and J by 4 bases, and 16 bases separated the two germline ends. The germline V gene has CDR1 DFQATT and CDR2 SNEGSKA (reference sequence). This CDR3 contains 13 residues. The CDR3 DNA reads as TGCAGTGTTGGGGCGGGGGGGCTCACTGAAGCTTTCTTT. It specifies CSVGAGGLTEAFF.

The CDR3: CASSPPDRVSYNEQFF. In DNA, the CDR3 is TGTGCCAGCAGCCCCCCGGACAGGGTGTCCTACAATGAGCAGTTCTTC. The rearrangement joins TRBV7-6 to TRBJ2-1, with 8 bases lining up with TRBD1. Losses at the gene ends were 5 bases for V and 1 base for J; bases not matched to a gene: 7. The germline V gene has CDR1 SGHVS and CDR2 FNYEAQ. The CDR3 extends over 16 amino acids.

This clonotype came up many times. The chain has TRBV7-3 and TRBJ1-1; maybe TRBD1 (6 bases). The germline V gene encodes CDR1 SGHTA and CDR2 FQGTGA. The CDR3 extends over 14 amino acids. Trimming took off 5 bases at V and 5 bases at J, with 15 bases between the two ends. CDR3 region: CASSQQGMGTEAFF. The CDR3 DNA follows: TGTGCCAGCAGCCAACAGGGAATGGGGACTGAAGCTTTCTTT.

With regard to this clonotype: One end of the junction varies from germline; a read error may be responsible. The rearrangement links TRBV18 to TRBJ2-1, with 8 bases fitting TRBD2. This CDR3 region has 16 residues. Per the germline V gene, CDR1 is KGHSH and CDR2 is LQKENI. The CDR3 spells CASSMAGTRAYNEQFF. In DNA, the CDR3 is TGTGCCAGCTCAATGGCCGGGACTAGGGCCTATAATGAGCAGTTCTTC.

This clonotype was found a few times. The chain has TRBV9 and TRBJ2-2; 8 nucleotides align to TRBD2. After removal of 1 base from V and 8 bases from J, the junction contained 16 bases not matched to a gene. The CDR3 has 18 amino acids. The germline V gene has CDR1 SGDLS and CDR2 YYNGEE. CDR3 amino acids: CASSVHVPSGRYLGELFF. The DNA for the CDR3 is TGTGCCAGCAGCGTACACGTCCCGAGCGGGAGATATTTGGGGGAGCTGTTTTTT. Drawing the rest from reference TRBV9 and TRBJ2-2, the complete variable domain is DSGVTQTPKHLITATGQRVTLRCSPRSGDLSVYWYQQSLDQGLQFLIQYYNGEERAKGNILERFSAQQFPDLHSELNLSSLELGDSALYFCASSVHVPSGRYLGELFFGEGSRLTVL.

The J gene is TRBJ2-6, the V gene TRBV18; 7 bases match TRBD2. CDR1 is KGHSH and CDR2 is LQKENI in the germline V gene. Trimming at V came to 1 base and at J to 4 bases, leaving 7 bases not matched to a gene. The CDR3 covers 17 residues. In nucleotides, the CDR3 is TGTGCCAGCTCACCACGGGAGGGGATAAAAGGGGCCAACGTCCTGACTTTC. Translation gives CASSPREGIKGANVLTF.

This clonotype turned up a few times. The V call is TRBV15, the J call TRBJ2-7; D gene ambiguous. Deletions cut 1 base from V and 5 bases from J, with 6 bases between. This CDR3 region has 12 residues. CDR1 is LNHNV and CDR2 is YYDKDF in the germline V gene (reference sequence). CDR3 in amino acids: CATSRVPNEQYF. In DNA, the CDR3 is TGTGCCACCAGCAGAGTTCCCAACGAGCAGTACTTC.

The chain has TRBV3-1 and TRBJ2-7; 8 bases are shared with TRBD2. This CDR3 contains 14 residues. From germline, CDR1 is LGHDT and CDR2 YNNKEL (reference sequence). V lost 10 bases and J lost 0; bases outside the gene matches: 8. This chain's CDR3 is CATSGSGISYEQYF. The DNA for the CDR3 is TGTGCCACCTCGGGTAGCGGGATCTCCTACGAGCAGTACTTC.

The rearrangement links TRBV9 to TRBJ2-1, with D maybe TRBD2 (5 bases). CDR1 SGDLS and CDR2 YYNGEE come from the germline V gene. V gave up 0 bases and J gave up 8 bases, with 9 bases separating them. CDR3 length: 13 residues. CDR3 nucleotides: TGTGCCAGCAGCGTAGGAGGGCGAGATGAGCAGTTCTTC. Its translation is CASSVGGRDEQFF. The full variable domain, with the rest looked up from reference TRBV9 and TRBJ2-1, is DSGVTQTPKHLITATGQRVTLRCSPRSGDLSVYWYQQSLDQGLQFLIQYYNGEERAKGNILERFSAQQFPDLHSELNLSSLELGDSALYFCASSVGGRDEQFFGPGTRLTVL.

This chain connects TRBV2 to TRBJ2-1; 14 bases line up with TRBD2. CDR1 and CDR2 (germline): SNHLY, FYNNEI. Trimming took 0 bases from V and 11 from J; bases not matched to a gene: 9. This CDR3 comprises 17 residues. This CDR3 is CASSEAFTGLAGAKQFF. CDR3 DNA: TGTGCCAGCAGTGAAGCTTTTACGGGACTAGCGGGGGCGAAGCAGTTCTTC. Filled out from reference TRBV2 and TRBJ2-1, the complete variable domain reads EPEVTQTPSHQVTQMGQEVILRCVPISNHLYFYWYRQILGQKVEFLVSFYNNEISEKSEIFDDQFSVERPDGSNFTLKIRSTKLEDSAMYFCASSEAFTGLAGAKQFFGPGTRLTVL.

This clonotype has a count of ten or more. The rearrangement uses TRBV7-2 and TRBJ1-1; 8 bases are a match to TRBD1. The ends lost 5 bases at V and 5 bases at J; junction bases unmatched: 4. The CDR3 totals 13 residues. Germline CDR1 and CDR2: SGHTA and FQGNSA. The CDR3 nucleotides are TGTGCCAGCAGCCCAGGGGGCGCGACTGAAGCTTTCTTT. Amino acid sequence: CASSPGGATEAFF.

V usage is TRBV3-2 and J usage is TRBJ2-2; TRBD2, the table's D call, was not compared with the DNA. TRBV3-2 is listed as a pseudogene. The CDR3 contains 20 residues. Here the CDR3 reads CASSQKGLAESYSPTGELFF. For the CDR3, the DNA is TGTGCCAGCAGCCAAAAGGGACTAGCGGAAAGCTATTCACCAACCGGGGAGCTGTTTTTT.

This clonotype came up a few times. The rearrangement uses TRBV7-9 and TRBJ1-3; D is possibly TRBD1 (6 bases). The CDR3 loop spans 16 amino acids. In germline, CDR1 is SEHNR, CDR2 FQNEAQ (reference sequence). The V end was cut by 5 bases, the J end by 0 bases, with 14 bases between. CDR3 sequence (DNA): TGTGCCAGCAGCCTAGGACAGTTCTCCTCTGGAAACACCATATATTTT. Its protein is CASSLGQFSSGNTIYF. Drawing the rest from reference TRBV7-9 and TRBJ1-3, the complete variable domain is DTGVSQNPRHKITKRGQNVTFRCDPISEHNRLYWYRQTLGQGPEFLTYFQNEAQLEKSRLLSDRFSAERPKGSFSTLEIQRTEQGDSAMYLCASSLGQFSSGNTIYFGEGSWLTVV.

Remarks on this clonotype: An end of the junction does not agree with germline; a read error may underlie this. The DNA of the CDR3 is TGCGCCAGCAGCTTGGTGGAACCTTTGTACGGGATTTTT. This translates into CASSLVEPLYGIF. V usage is TRBV5-1 and J usage is TRBJ2-3; D possibly corresponds to TRBD2 (5 bases). The CDR3 has 13 amino acids. Germline-derived CDR1 and CDR2 are SGHRS and YFSETQ.

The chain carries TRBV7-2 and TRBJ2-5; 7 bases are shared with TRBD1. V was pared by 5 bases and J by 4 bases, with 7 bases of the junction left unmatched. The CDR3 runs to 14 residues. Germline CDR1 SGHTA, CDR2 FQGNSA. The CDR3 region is CASSATGRGETQYF. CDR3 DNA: TGTGCCAGCAGCGCGACAGGGAGAGGAGAGACCCAGTACTTC.

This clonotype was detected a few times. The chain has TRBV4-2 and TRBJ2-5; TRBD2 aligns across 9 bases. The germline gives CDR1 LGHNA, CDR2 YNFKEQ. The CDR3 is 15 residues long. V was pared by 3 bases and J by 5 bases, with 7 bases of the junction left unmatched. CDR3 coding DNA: TGTGCCAGCAGCCACCGCGGGGGGGAGGGGGAGACCCAGTACTTC. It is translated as CASSHRGGEGETQYF.

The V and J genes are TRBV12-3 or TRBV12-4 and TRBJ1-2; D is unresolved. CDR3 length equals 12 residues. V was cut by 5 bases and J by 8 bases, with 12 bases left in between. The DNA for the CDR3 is TGTGCCAGCAGTCTTTGGAGGACGGGCTACACCTTC. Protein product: CASSLWRTGYTF.

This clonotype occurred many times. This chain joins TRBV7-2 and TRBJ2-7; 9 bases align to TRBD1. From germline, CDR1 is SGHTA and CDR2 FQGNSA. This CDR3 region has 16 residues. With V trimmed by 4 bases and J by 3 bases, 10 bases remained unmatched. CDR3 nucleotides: TGTGCCAGCAGCTCCAACACAGGGGGCAGGGGCTACGAGCAGTACTTC. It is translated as CASSSNTGGRGYEQYF.

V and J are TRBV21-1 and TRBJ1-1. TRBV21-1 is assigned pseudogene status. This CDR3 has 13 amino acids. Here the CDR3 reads CASSPRCNTEAFF. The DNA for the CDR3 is TGTGCCAGCAGCCCGCGTTGTAACACTGAAGCTTTCTTT.

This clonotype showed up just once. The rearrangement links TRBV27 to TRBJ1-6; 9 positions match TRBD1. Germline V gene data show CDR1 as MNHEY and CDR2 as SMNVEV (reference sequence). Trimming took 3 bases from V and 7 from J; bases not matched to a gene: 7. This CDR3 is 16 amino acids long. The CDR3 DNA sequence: TGTGCCAGCAGTTTGGGGACCGGGACAGGGAATTCACCCCTCCACTTT. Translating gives CASSLGTGTGNSPLHF.

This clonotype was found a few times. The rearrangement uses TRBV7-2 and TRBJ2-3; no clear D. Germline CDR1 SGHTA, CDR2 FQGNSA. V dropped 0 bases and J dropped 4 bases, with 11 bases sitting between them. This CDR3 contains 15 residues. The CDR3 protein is CASSLAPSAADTQYF. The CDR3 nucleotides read TGTGCCAGCAGCTTAGCGCCCAGCGCTGCAGATACGCAGTATTTT.

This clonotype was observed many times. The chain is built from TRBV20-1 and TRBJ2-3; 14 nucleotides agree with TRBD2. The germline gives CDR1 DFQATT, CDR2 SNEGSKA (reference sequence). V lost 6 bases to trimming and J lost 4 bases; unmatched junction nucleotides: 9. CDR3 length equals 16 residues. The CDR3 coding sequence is TGCAGTGCCGACTCCGGGACTAGCGGGGGACCAGATACGCAGTATTTT. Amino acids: CSADSGTSGGPDTQYF.